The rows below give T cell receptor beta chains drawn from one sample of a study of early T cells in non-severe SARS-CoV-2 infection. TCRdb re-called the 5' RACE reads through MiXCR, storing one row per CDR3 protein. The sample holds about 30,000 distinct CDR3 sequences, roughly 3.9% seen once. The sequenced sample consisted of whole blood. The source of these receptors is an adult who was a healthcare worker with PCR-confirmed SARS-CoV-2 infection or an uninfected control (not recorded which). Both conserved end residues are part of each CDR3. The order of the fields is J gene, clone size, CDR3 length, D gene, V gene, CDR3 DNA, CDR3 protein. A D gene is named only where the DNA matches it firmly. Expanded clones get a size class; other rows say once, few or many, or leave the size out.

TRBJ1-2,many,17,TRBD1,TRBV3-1,TGTGCCAGCAGCCAAAGAACAGGGGCCGCGCAGAACTATGGCTACACCTTC,CASSQRTGAAQNYGYTF
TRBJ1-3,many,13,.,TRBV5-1,TGCGCCAGCAGCCTAGGAGCTGGAAACACCATATATTTT,CASSLGAGNTIYF
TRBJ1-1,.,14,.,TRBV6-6,TGTGCCAGCATCTCCGGGGTAGCGAACACTGAAGCTTTCTTT,CASISGVANTEAFF
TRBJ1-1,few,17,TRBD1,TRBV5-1,TGCGCCAGCAGCGAAAGACAGGGCGGAAGAGGGCTAGATGAAGCTTTCTTT,CASSERQGGRGLDEAFF
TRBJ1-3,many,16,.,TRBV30,TGTGCCTGGAGTGTACAGGGCAGGATCTCTGAAAACACCATATATTTT,CAWSVQGRISENTIYF
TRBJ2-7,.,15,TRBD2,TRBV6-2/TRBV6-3,TGTGCCAGCAGTTATAAAGCGGGAGGGCCGTACGAGCAGTACTTC,CASSYKAGGPYEQYF
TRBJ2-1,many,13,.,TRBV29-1,TGCAGCACCACACCTTGGGGGAACAATGAGCAGTTCTTC,CSTTPWGNNEQFF
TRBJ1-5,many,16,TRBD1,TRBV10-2,TGCGCCAGCAGTGCAAAAGGGGGCCCTAGCAATCAGCCCCAGCATTTT,CASSAKGGPSNQPQHF
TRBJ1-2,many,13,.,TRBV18,TGTGCCAGCTCACCACGGGGGAGCGATGGCTACACCTTC,CASSPRGSDGYTF
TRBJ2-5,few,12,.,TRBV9,TGTGCCAGCAGCGTAGCTTTAGGAACCCAGTACTTC,CASSVALGTQYF
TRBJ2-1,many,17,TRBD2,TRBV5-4,TGTGCCAGCAGCTTGGCATCCGGGGGGATCAATTACAATGAGCAGTTCTTC,CASSLASGGINYNEQFF
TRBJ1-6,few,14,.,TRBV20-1,TGCAGTGCTCCTATTATTACAGGGACCTCACCCCTCCACTTT,CSAPIITGTSPLHF
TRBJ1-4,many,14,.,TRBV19,TGTGCCAGTAGTCTCCCGGGCCTGCGTGAAAAACTGTTTTTT,CASSLPGLREKLFF
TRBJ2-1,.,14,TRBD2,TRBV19,TGTGCCAGTAATGGGCTAGCGGGGGAGAATGAGCAGTTCTTC,CASNGLAGENEQFF
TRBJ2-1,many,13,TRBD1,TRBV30,TGTGCCTGGAGTCCTCCGGGACAGGGTACGCAGTTCTTC,CAWSPPGQGTQFF
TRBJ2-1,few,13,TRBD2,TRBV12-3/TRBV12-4,TGTGCCAGCAGTTGGGGGAGGGGCAATGAGCAGTTCTTC,CASSWGRGNEQFF
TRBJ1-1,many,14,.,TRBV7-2,TGTGCCAGCAGCTTAAACAGCATGAACACTGAAGCTTTCTTT,CASSLNSMNTEAFF
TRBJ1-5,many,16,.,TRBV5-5,TGTGCCAGCAGCGACACCGGGACCCGAAGGGATCAGCCCCAGCATTTT,CASSDTGTRRDQPQHF
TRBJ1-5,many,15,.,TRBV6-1,TGTGCCAGCAGTGAAGAGGCACAGAGCAATCAGCCCCAGCATTTT,CASSEEAQSNQPQHF
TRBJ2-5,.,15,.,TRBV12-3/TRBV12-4,TGTGCCAGCAGCCCTCGCCAGGGAGGTGTGGAGACCCAGTACTTC,CASSPRQGGVETQYF
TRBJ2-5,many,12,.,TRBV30,TGTGCCTGGAGTCGGGAAAAAGAGACCCAGTACTTC,CAWSREKETQYF
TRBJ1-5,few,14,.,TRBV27,TGTGCCAGCAGCTATGGGGGGAGCAATCAGCCCCAGCATTTT,CASSYGGSNQPQHF
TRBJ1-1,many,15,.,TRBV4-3,TGCGCCAGCAGTTTAGGGAGCAGCATGAACACTGAAGCTTTCTTT,CASSLGSSMNTEAFF
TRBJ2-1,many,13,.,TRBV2,TGTGCCAGCAGTGAAAGGTCCTACAATGAGCAGTTCTTC,CASSERSYNEQFF
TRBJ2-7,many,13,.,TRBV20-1,TGCAGTGCGTTACCTGGGGTCTCCTACGAGCAGTACTTC,CSALPGVSYEQYF
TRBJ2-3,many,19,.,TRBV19,TGTGCCAGTAGTATCAAGGCCGACAGCCCTTGGGTTAACACAGATACGCAGTATTTT,CASSIKADSPWVNTDTQYF
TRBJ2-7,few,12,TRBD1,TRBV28,TGTGCCAGCCAGGACAGGGGCTACGAGCAGTACTTC,CASQDRGYEQYF
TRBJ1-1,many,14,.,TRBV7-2,TGTGCCAGCAGCCCGACTCGGGGTTACACTGAAGCTTTCTTT,CASSPTRGYTEAFF
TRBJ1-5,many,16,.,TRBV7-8,TGTGCCAGCAGCTCCCTCGGGGGTCTTAGCAATCAGCCCCAGCATTTT,CASSSLGGLSNQPQHF
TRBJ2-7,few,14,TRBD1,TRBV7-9,TGTGCCAGCAGCGGAGACAGGGGGCGGTACGAGCAGTACTTC,CASSGDRGRYEQYF
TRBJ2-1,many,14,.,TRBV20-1,TGCAGTGCACCTAACCGGGTCTACGGCAATGAGCAGTTCTTC,CSAPNRVYGNEQFF
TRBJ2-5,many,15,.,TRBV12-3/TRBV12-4,TGTGCCAGCAGGCCCCTACTAGCCGAGGTTGAGACCCAGTACTTC,CASRPLLAEVETQYF
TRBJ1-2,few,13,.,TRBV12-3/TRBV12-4,TGTGCCAGCAGTTTAAGGACCAACTATGGCTACACCTTC,CASSLRTNYGYTF
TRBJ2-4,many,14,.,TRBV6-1,TGTGCCAGCAGTGTCCGACGGCCCGAAAACATTCAGTACTTC,CASSVRRPENIQYF
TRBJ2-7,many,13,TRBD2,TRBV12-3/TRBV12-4,TGTGCCAGCAGTTCGGGACTAGCGGCCGAGCAGTACTTC,CASSSGLAAEQYF
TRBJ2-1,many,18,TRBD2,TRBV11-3,TGTGCCAGCAGCTCCGCCCAGGGACTAGCAGGCTCCTACAATGAGCAGTTCTTC,CASSSAQGLAGSYNEQFF
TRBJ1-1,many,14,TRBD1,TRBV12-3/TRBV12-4,TGTGCCAGCAGTTTACGGGACAGGGCCACTGAAGCTTTCTTT,CASSLRDRATEAFF
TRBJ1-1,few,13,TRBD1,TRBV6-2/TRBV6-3,TGTGCCAGCAGCCGGACAGGCAACACTGAAGCTTTCTTT,CASSRTGNTEAFF
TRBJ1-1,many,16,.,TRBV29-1,TGCAGCGCGACCCAGGGAGTGGGGCTAATGAACACTGAAGCTTTCTTT,CSATQGVGLMNTEAFF
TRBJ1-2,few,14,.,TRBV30,TGTGCCTGGAGTGTCGGGACTGCCACGGGGGGCTACACCTTC,CAWSVGTATGGYTF
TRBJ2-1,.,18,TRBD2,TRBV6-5,TGTGCCAGCTCCCGCCCCACTAGCGGGGCTTACTCCTACAATGAGCAGTTCTTC,CASSRPTSGAYSYNEQFF
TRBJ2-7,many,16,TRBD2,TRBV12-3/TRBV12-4,TGTGCCAGCAGTTTAGGAGCTAGCGGTCCCTCCTACGAGCAGTACTTC,CASSLGASGPSYEQYF
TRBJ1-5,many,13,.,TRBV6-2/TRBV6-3,TGTGCCAGCAGGGACGATGGCAATCAGCCCCAGCATTTT,CASRDDGNQPQHF
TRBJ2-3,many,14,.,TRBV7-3,TGTGCCAGCAGCCCGACCCGGGGGTCAGATACGCAGTATTTT,CASSPTRGSDTQYF
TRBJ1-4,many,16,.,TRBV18,TGTGCCAGCTCTTCCCAAAAGCAGGGTGGGCTCGAAAAACTGTTTTTT,CASSSQKQGGLEKLFF
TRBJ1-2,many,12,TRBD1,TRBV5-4,TGTGCCAGCAGCTACACAGGGGATGGCTACACCTTC,CASSYTGDGYTF
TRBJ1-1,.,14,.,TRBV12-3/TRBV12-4,TGTGCCAGCGGAACCGGGACGTTGAACACTGAAGCTTTCTTT,CASGTGTLNTEAFF
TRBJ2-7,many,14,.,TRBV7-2,TGTGCCAGCAGCTGGACTCGGTCCTCCTACGAGCAGTACTTC,CASSWTRSSYEQYF
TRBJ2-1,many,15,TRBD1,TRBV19,TGTGCCAGCATGGTAGGGACAGGGGGTAACGATGAGCAGTTCTTC,CASMVGTGGNDEQFF